This record looks at one TCR beta chain sequence and its context. Antigen unknown. The data were obtained in a study of cytomegalovirus exposure and HLA in healthy donors. Primers: 60 Vbeta forward and 13 Jbeta reverse. TCRdb's table, derived via immunoSEQ multiplex PCR, lists solely in-frame clones and lacks some. The repertoire includes around 80,000 clones, approximately 69% of them detected once, and over 7.5% sits in the top ten. Findings and limits, study-wide: CMV antigen specificity of a few CMV-associated chains was confirmed in vitro. Sequencing likely produced, as an artifact, a cluster of highly shared sequence variants.

V lost 4 bases and J 5 bases, leaving 12 bases between the germline ends. This CDR3 has 14 amino acids. This clonotype originated in a man in his forties or fifties in good health and CMV-seropositive. This chain links TRBV23-1 with TRBJ1-5; tentative D call: TRBD1 (5 bases). TRBV23-1 counts as an open reading frame of uncertain function. Sequencing was done on a sample of PBMCs. CDR3 sequence (DNA): TGCGCCAGCAGTCGGGGGGGTTGCGATCAGCCCCAGCATTTT. It specifies CASSRGGCDQPQHF.